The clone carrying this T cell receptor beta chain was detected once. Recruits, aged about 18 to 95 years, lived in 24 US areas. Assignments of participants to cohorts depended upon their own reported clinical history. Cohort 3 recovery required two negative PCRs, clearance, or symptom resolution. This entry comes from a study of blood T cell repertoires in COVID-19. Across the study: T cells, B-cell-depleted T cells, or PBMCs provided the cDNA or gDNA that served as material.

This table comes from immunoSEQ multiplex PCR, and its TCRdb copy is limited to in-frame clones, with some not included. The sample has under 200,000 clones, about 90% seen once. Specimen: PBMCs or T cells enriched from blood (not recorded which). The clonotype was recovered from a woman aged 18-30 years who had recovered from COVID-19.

The CDR3 DNA follows: TGTGCCAGCAGCACCACCCAAAGGGACAGAAACACTGAAGCTTTCTTT. Its protein is CASSTTQRDRNTEAFF. The gene calls are TRBV5-5 and TRBJ1-1; 7 bases fit TRBD1. Germline V gene data show CDR1 as SGHKS and CDR2 as YYEKEE (reference sequence). The CDR3 has 16 residues. J was trimmed by 2 bases and V by 4 bases; bases with no gene match: 11.